Shown below are 12 T cell receptor beta chains from a single sample sequenced in a study of T-cell reconstitution after alpha-beta-depleted transplantation in children listed by TCRdb under 2016. Library creation used PCR. Sequenced on an Illumina HiSeq 2500. TCR library preparation used molecular barcoding, with unique molecular identifiers applied to normalize quantification of the TCRbeta repertoire. TCRdb took the public reads, trimmed them with fastp at Q25, ran MiXCR for clone calling and kept in-frame beta chains. Rows with a matching CDR3 protein are joined into one entry that keeps the most common DNA and genes. The sample records hundreds of thousands of distinct CDR3 sequences, under 9.5% of which are singletons. The ten largest make up approximately 6.2% of the sample. The sample consisted of PBMCs from the stem cell graft donor, taken from the stem cell graft. The receptors come from a human donor who donated a stem cell graft to a child with acute lymphoblastic leukemia.

This clonotype was counted a few times. The V call is TRBV19, the J call TRBJ2-3; D unresolved. The germline CDR1 and CDR2 sequences are LNHDA and SQIVND (reference sequence). V shed 6 bases and J shed 2 bases, with 15 bases lying between them. This CDR3 comprises 15 residues. CDR3 loop: CASRRAGQTTDTQYF. The CDR3, as DNA: TGTGCCAGTAGACGGGCAGGCCAAACCACAGATACGCAGTATTTT.

The chain links TRBV10-2 to TRBJ1-5; possible D gene TRBD1, 6 bases. This CDR3 contains 14 residues. Germline CDR1 and CDR2: WSHSY and SAAADI. V shed 2 bases and J shed 5 bases, with 10 bases lying between them. CDR3 region: CASSEGGADQPQHF. CDR3 nucleotide sequence: TGCGCCAGCAGTGAGGGGGGGGCGGATCAGCCCCAGCATTTT.

This clonotype has ten or more counts. The chain is built from TRBV25-1 and TRBJ1-1; the D gene is possibly TRBD1 (5 bases). Germline V gene data show CDR1 as MGHDK and CDR2 as SYGVNS. V was trimmed by 3 bases and J by 4 bases, leaving 12 bases between them. This CDR3 region has 14 residues. CDR3 nucleotides: TGTGCCAGCAGTGAGGGGGTTTATACCACTGAAGCTTTCTTT. Amino acid sequence: CASSEGVYTTEAFF. Variable domain in full (rest from reference TRBV25-1 and TRBJ1-1): EADIYQTPRYLVIGTGKKITLECSQTMGHDKMYWYQQDPGMELHLIHYSYGVNSTEKGDLSSESTVSRIRTEHFPLTLESARPSHTSQYLCASSEGVYTTEAFFGQGTRLTVV.

This clonotype was seen at least ten times. The V and J genes are TRBV6-1 and TRBJ1-2; TRBD1 agrees at 9 bases. The length of the CDR3 is 15 residues. The trim removed 6 bases at V and 7 bases at J, leaving 12 bases unmatched. The germline V gene encodes CDR1 MNHNS and CDR2 SASEGT. For the CDR3, the DNA is TGTGCCAGCAGGGATTCCGGGACAGGGACCTCTGGCTACACCTTC. This translates into CASRDSGTGTSGYTF.

This clonotype was found many times. The CDR3 nucleotides read TGCGCCAGCAGCTTGAGCGAGACCAGTGGCACTGAAGCTTTCTTT. This codes for CASSLSETSGTEAFF. The chain employs TRBV5-1 and TRBJ1-1; D is unresolved. V was clipped by 1 base and J by 4 bases, with 14 bases between them. CDR3 length: 15 residues. Germline CDR1 reads SGHRS; CDR2 reads YFSETQ.

The sample holds many counts of this clonotype. The chain links TRBV10-3 to TRBJ2-7, with TRBD1 matching over 10 bases. The germline V gene has CDR1 ENHRY and CDR2 SYGVKD. This CDR3 comprises 14 residues. The V and J ends lost 4 bases and 6 bases, in that order; junction bases with no gene match: 6. The CDR3 reads CAISAGQGGFEQYF. The CDR3 DNA sequence: TGTGCCATCAGTGCTGGACAGGGGGGGTTCGAGCAGTACTTC.

Many counts were recorded for this clonotype. The chain recombines TRBV12-3 or TRBV12-4 with TRBJ2-7; 10 bases are shared with TRBD1. J gave up 2 bases and V 5 bases, and 6 bases lay outside the gene matches. The CDR3 extends over 15 amino acids. The CDR3 protein is CASSPRDRGAYEQYF. CDR3 DNA: TGTGCCAGCAGTCCCCGGGACAGGGGAGCCTACGAGCAGTACTTC.

The CDR3 bases are TGCGCCAGCAGCTTGGAAGCCTCGACTTCAAACACTGAAGCTTTCTTT. Its protein product is CASSLEASTSNTEAFF. The rearrangement joins TRBV5-1 to TRBJ1-1, with no clear D. The CDR3 covers 16 residues. V dropped 0 bases and J dropped 2 bases, with 14 bases sitting between them. The germline gives CDR1 SGHRS, CDR2 YFSETQ.

The table lists this clonotype with many counts. The chain recombines TRBV6-5 with TRBJ1-2, with a possible D match to TRBD1 (6 bases). The CDR3 is made up of 15 amino acids. V was cut by 5 bases and J by 4 bases, with 17 bases left in between. Germline loops: CDR1 MNHEY, CDR2 SVGAGI. The CDR3 is CASSRQADSSYGYTF. CDR3 in DNA: TGTGCCAGCAGTAGACAGGCAGACAGTAGCTATGGCTACACCTTC.

The V and J genes are TRBV18 and TRBJ2-3; TRBD2 agrees at 9 bases. V shed 3 bases and J 9 bases; nucleotides not matched to a gene: 13. Per the germline V gene, CDR1 is KGHSH and CDR2 is LQKENI. The length of the CDR3 is 16 residues. The CDR3 spells CASSPPLAGGEGTQYF. DNA for the CDR3: TGTGCCAGCTCACCTCCACTAGCGGGTGGGGAAGGAACGCAGTATTTT.

This clonotype was seen only a few times. The genes are TRBV5-1 and TRBJ2-1; D is ambiguous. Germline values: CDR1 SGHRS, CDR2 YFSETQ. V was pared by 2 bases and J by 8 bases, with 8 bases between. There are 12 residues in the CDR3. The CDR3 here is CASSLKADEQFF. The CDR3 region has the DNA TGCGCCAGCAGCTTAAAGGCGGATGAGCAGTTCTTC.

This clonotype was observed many times. The chain is built from TRBV5-6 and TRBJ2-7; 9 positions match TRBD2. The CDR3 covers 19 residues. Looked up from germline, CDR1 is SGHDT and CDR2 is YYEEEE. Germline trimming cut 4 bases from V and 0 bases from J; bases unmatched to any gene: 17. For the CDR3, the DNA is TGTGCCAGCAGCCCCCTTCGCGGGGGGGCGGGTGATCTCTCCTACGAGCAGTACTTC. The encoded protein is CASSPLRGGAGDLSYEQYF.